The 22 T cell receptor beta chains presented below share a single source sample, sequenced in a study of cytomegalovirus exposure and HLA in healthy donors. The primer mix had 60 Vbeta and 13 Jbeta primers. The method was immunoSEQ multiplex PCR; TCRdb's version includes in-frame clones alone and lacks a portion of them. The repertoire includes around 200,000 clones, 81% of them detected once, and around 4% sits in the top ten. What was sequenced was PBMCs. Receptor source: a man aged 50 to 60 in good health and CMV-seronegative.

This chain links TRBV19 with TRBJ2-5; 7 bases agree with TRBD2. This CDR3 contains 15 residues. Trimming cost V 4 bases and J 5 bases; bases outside gene matches: 10. The germline CDR1 and CDR2 sequences are LNHDA and SQIVND (reference sequence). The CDR3 loop is CASSTWAGVEETQYF. CDR3 nucleotides: TGTGCCAGTAGTACCTGGGCGGGGGTGGAGGAGACCCAGTACTTC. Using reference TRBV19 and TRBJ2-5 for the parts outside the CDR3, the full variable domain is DGGITQSPKYLFRKEGQNVTLSCEQNLNHDAMYWYRQDPGQGLRLIYYSQIVNDFQKGDIAEGYSVSREKKESFPLTVTSAQKNPTAFYLCASSTWAGVEETQYFGPGTRLLVL.

The chain is built from TRBV10-3 and TRBJ1-1, with 8 bases matching TRBD1. This CDR3 is built from 16 residues. CDR1 is ENHRY, CDR2 SYGVKD, per germline. J gave up 5 bases and V 2 bases, and 10 bases lay outside the gene matches. Written as DNA, the CDR3 is TGTGCCATCAGTGAGAGCGCAGGGGGCGGGCGGACTGAAGCTTTCTTT. Amino acids: CAISESAGGGRTEAFF.

The gene calls are TRBV6-4 and TRBJ1-6; D is ambiguous. V shed 8 bases and J shed 6 bases, with 11 bases lying between them. CDR3 length equals 13 residues. Germline V lookup: CDR1 MRHNA, CDR2 SNTAGT. DNA of the CDR3: TGTGCCAGCCGACTGTGGGTTAATTCACCCCTCCACTTT. Translated: CASRLWVNSPLHF.

The chain combines TRBV27 with TRBJ2-1; TRBD1 aligns across 10 bases. The V and J ends lost 2 bases and 7 bases, in that order; junction bases with no gene match: 8. CDR3 length equals 16 residues. In germline, CDR1 is MNHEY, CDR2 SMNVEV (reference sequence). CDR3 residues: CASSLEDRGMRNEQFF. The DNA of the CDR3 is TGTGCCAGCAGTTTAGAGGACAGGGGGATGAGGAATGAGCAGTTCTTC.

This clone has just one count. V gene TRBV14 combines with J gene TRBJ2-3, with TRBD1 as a possible D gene (6 bases). The germline gives CDR1 SGHDN, CDR2 FVKESK. The CDR3 covers 18 residues. Trimming removed 1 base from V and 0 bases from J, with 17 bases in between. CDR3 bases: TGTGCCAGCAGCCAAGTAGTGTTGAGGGGGATAAGCACAGATACGCAGTATTTT. Translation gives CASSQVVLRGISTDTQYF.

The chain links TRBV5-1 to TRBJ2-3, with TRBD2 identical over 7 bases. Germline V gives CDR1 SGHRS, CDR2 YFSETQ. This CDR3 contains 17 residues. After removal of 0 bases from V and 3 bases from J, the junction contained 10 bases not matched to a gene. The chain's CDR3 is CASSLARGDRATDTQYF. The CDR3 DNA follows: TGCGCCAGCAGCTTGGCACGGGGGGATAGAGCGACAGATACGCAGTATTTT.

This clone was seen a handful of times. The chain is built from TRBV13 and TRBJ2-7; D remains unclear. The CDR3 has 13 amino acids. The germline V and J ends were trimmed by 5 bases and 1 base, with 9 bases remaining between them. Per germline, CDR1 PRHDT and CDR2 FYEKMQ (reference sequence). The CDR3 sequence: CASSPGFSYEQYF. For the CDR3, the DNA is TGTGCCAGCAGCCCGGGTTTTTCCTACGAGCAGTACTTC.

The chain uses TRBV9 and TRBJ1-2; TRBD1 is a possible D gene (6 bases). Per germline, CDR1 SGDLS and CDR2 YYNGEE. The CDR3 is made up of 16 amino acids. Trimming left V 0 bases short and J 3 bases short, with 15 bases between. The CDR3, as DNA: TGTGCCAGCAGCGTAGATGGCGGGGGGCTAGACTATGGCTACACCTTC. Translation gives CASSVDGGGLDYGYTF.

V gene TRBV4-3 combines with J gene TRBJ1-4; weak D call: TRBD1 (5 bases). Germline V gives CDR1 LGHNA, CDR2 YSLEER. This CDR3 has 17 residues. V was trimmed by 2 bases and J by 0 bases, leaving 13 bases between them. The CDR3 region is CASSQSPGHATNEKLFF. CDR3 coding DNA: TGCGCCAGCAGCCAATCCCCAGGGCATGCAACTAATGAAAAACTGTTTTTT.

CDR3 amino acids: CASSRTGVYNEQFF. CDR3 in DNA: TGTGCCAGCAGTAGGACAGGGGTGTACAATGAGCAGTTCTTC. The chain carries TRBV6-5 and TRBJ2-1, with 9 nucleotides matching TRBD1. This CDR3 is 14 amino acids long. The V gene end was trimmed by 5 bases and the J gene end by 4 bases; junction bases not matched to a gene: 3. Germline V gene sequence: CDR1 MNHEY, CDR2 SVGAGI.

In this sample, this clone turned up a few times. CDR3 coding DNA: TGTGCCAGCAGCCCCTCCCTGGGGACAGCAGAAGCTTTCTTT. Its protein is CASSPSLGTAEAFF. The genes are TRBV5-4 and TRBJ1-1; TRBD1 matches at 7 bases. CDR1 SGHNT and CDR2 YYREEE come from the germline V gene (reference sequence). J lost 8 bases, V lost 4 bases, and 11 bases had no gene match. The CDR3 covers 14 residues.

The rearrangement joins TRBV25-1 to TRBJ2-3; possible D gene TRBD2, 6 bases. The CDR3 loop spans 17 amino acids. V was shortened by 1 base and J by 14 bases, with 28 bases between the two germline ends. CDR1 and CDR2 from the germline V gene are MGHDK and SYGVNS. This chain's CDR3 is CASSESVGRDSLPPAYF. The CDR3 bases are TGTGCCAGCAGTGAATCTGTCGGCCGGGACTCGCTACCCCCTGCGTATTTT.

This chain connects TRBV9 to TRBJ2-3; D call uncertain. V lost 4 bases and J 6 bases, leaving 12 bases between the germline ends. The CDR3 length is 13 residues. Germline V gene lookup returns CDR1 SGDLS and CDR2 YYNGEE. The CDR3 coding sequence is TGTGCCAGCAGCCCCGTGGCCCACGATACGCAGTATTTT. Translated: CASSPVAHDTQYF.

The genes are TRBV19 and TRBJ1-6; 10 nucleotides match TRBD1. The germline V gene encodes CDR1 LNHDA and CDR2 SQIVND (reference sequence). The V and J ends lost 5 bases and 6 bases, in that order; junction bases with no gene match: 4. CDR3 length equals 15 residues. CDR3 coding DNA: TGTGCCAGTAGTCCCGGACAGGGGGTTAATTCACCCCTCCACTTT. Translation: CASSPGQGVNSPLHF.

The chain joins TRBV27 to TRBJ1-2; D gene ambiguous. V lost 5 bases, J lost 1 base, and 11 bases lay in between. This CDR3 spans 14 amino acids. CDR1 and CDR2 from the germline V gene are MNHEY and SMNVEV (reference sequence). The CDR3 region has the DNA TGTGCCAGCAGTCCCCCGGGGTATAACTATGGCTACACCTTC. This translates into CASSPPGYNYGYTF.

The J gene is TRBJ2-5, the V gene TRBV4-1; the match to TRBD1 covers 10 bases. The CDR3 length is 18 residues. Germline values: CDR1 MGHRA, CDR2 YSYEKL. V gave up 0 bases and J gave up 7 bases; unmatched junction bases: 14. CDR3 protein: CASSQDRGGQGQRGTQYF. CDR3 DNA: TGCGCCAGCAGCCAAGATCGCGGGGGACAGGGGCAGCGGGGGACCCAGTACTTC.

The chain recombines TRBV7-8 with TRBJ2-3, with a tentative D call TRBD1 (5 bases). V was cut by 3 bases and J by 3 bases, with 22 bases left in between. From germline, CDR1 is SGHVS and CDR2 FQNEAQ. This CDR3 is 18 amino acids long. CDR3 bases: TGTGCCAGCAGCTTCGACCCTGTGACAGCAGGACAAACAGATACGCAGTATTTT. Translation gives CASSFDPVTAGQTDTQYF.

The chain employs TRBV27 and TRBJ2-7; perhaps TRBD1 as D (6 bases). Germline CDR1 reads MNHEY; CDR2 reads SMNVEV (reference sequence). V lost 5 bases and J 2 bases, leaving 19 bases between the germline ends. The CDR3 totals 16 residues. CDR3 sequence: CASSPRQAKTTYEQYF. The CDR3 bases are TGTGCCAGCAGTCCGAGACAGGCAAAAACCACCTACGAGCAGTACTTC.

This rearrangement joins TRBV28 to TRBJ2-4; 7 positions agree with TRBD2. Germline CDR1 MDHEN, CDR2 SYDVKM. CDR3 size: 14 residues. V lost 6 bases and J lost 4; bases outside the gene matches: 6. The CDR3 nucleotides are TGTGCCAGCAGAGGCCCGGGGGGTAAAAACATTCAGTACTTC. This gives the protein CASRGPGGKNIQYF.

The chain carries TRBV27 and TRBJ2-1; 13 bases are shared with TRBD2. The length of the CDR3 is 12 residues. With 7 bases clipped from V and 12 bases from J, the junction kept 3 bases outside the gene matches. Germline-derived CDR1 and CDR2 are MNHEY and SMNVEV (reference sequence). The CDR3 loop is CASMTSGGLQFF. The CDR3 DNA is TGTGCCAGCATGACTAGCGGGGGGTTGCAGTTCTTC.

The chain joins TRBV4-1 to TRBJ2-7; no clear D. Germline loops: CDR1 MGHRA, CDR2 YSYEKL. This CDR3 comprises 13 residues. The V and J ends lost 1 base and 3 bases respectively, with 7 bases between them. CDR3 coding DNA: TGCGCCAGCAGCCAAGTCCCGGGCTACGAGCAGTACTTC. Translated, it gives CASSQVPGYEQYF.

Here the CDR3 reads CASSGGGHRIYNEQFF. CDR3 sequence (DNA): TGTGCCAGCAGCGGTGGGGGACACAGAATCTACAATGAGCAGTTCTTC. J is TRBJ2-1 and V is TRBV9, with TRBD1 as a possible D gene (6 bases). In germline, CDR1 is SGDLS, CDR2 YYNGEE. This CDR3 spans 16 amino acids. The V and J ends lost 3 bases and 3 bases respectively, with 16 bases between them.